The entry below gives a single TCR beta chain sequence along with its context. Its antigen has not been determined. There are no base qualities to consult, and no much larger clone falls within one base. Systemically healthy Caucasian individuals from Russia, approximately 39 in total and aged 6 to 90 years, were included as donors. Around 9.8 milliliters of peripheral blood were collected from each donor into EDTA-treated Vacutainer tubes. PBMCs were isolated by Ficoll-Paque density-gradient centrifugation, with at least 6.5 million obtained per sample. Trizol reagent was used to extract total RNA from the PBMCs, yielding at least 5.5 micrograms per sample. For every donor, flow cytometry on a PBMC aliquot measured the percentage of naive CD45RAhigh/CD27high T cells. The data derive from a study of blood T cells in healthy people across ages (dated by TCRdb to about 2015). Study-wide context: Template switching captured roughly one uniquely barcoded TCR beta cDNA molecule per two T cells in model experiments. To avoid experimental bias, donors of different ages were distributed randomly across sequencing lanes. The study measured age-related changes in TCR beta repertoire diversity using deep sequencing normalized with unique cDNA molecular identifiers. Using the same blood draw, the study looked at two additional independent replicas of 1 million unique cDNA reads for two donors, one aged 18 to 30 and the other aged 80 or older. Four age groups were formed from the donors: young (average 16 years), middle-aged (approximately 40), aged (approximately 60) and long-lived (approximately 78). Results and caveats for the whole study, not just this receptor: Estimates of total diversity from one million sequenced T cells were regarded as lower bounds and underestimates. A strong correlation was found between observed TCR beta diversity and the percentage of naive T cells measured by flow cytometry. Compared with the aged group, the long-lived group had more naive CD4+ T cells, fewer expanded clones and increased TCR diversity, suggesting age selection. Because donor CMV infection status was unknown, age-related changes in expanded clonotypes were potentially confounded. Since profiling was done on bulk unsorted PBMCs, naive and antigen-experienced compartments could not be conclusively compared. As age increased, observed TCR beta diversity per million T cells dropped in a roughly linear way, and a significant reduction was already evident by age around 41.

Including the terminal cysteine and phenylalanine, the CDR3 comprises 15 residues. Only the CDR3 DNA is retained, 45 bases long and in frame from the first base. V loses 5 bases of germline sequence and J loses 7 bases, and the interval between the two ends is 21 bases. The protocol used for the library was 5' RACE. TCRdb lists the instrument as Illumina HiSeq 2500. A second PCR of about 6 to 11 cycles was run with a J-beta primer mix and a sample-barcoded 5' primer. A unique molecular identifier was introduced onto each TCR beta cDNA molecule by a template-switch 5' adaptor carrying 12 random nucleotides. Each sample yielded at least 2.5 million CDR3-containing paired-end reads. First-strand cDNA was synthesized from all RNA with the Mint cDNA synthesis kit, primed by a TRBC-specific oligonucleotide. After uracil-DNA glycosylase treatment, a first 18-cycle PCR used universal primers M1SS and BC2_uni_R on all cDNA. The published analysis was carried out like this. For normalization, 1 million high-quality reads were randomly selected from each sample, with every read carrying a distinct molecular identifier. Instead of being binned into consensus sequences, reads that shared molecular identifiers were thrown out. MiTCR, run with a Q25 quality threshold and the strictest error-elimination algorithm, handled CDR3 identification, clonotype clustering and error correction. A nonparametric unseen species model with Euler transformation was used to estimate a lower bound on total TCR beta diversity. The public reads were run again by TCRdb, first through fastp at Q25 and then through MiXCR, and only productive beta chains were kept. Entries that share a CDR3 protein sequence are merged under the most common genes and DNA. These V and J calls originate from TCRdb's pipeline instead of the authors' own analysis. In all, the sample holds under 750,000 distinct CDR3 sequences, and less than 60% of those were seen once. The ten largest clones add up to around 23% of the sample.

What was sequenced was blood. The chain couples TRBV12-3 or TRBV12-4 to TRBJ2-7, with the D segment identity uncertain. The TCR originated in an elderly man in good health. The nucleotide sequence reads as follows: TGTGCCAGCAGTCCGGGTCTATCTCAGCTAAGGGAGCAGTACTTC. It specifies CASSPGLSQLREQYF.